What follows are 32 T cell receptor beta chains derived from one specimen sequenced in a study of identifying expanded T cells in peripheral blood. Generated by immunoSEQ multiplex PCR, the TCRdb table keeps only in-frame clones and is missing some. This sample carries under 150,000 clones, 75% to 90% of them seen once, and the ten largest clones take less than 10%. The specimen was blood. These receptors were obtained from a person aged 18 to 75 in good health.

The CDR3 bases are TGTGCCATCAGAGGGACAGGGGGCTTCAACGAGCAGTACTTC. This encodes CAIRGTGGFNEQYF. The V gene is TRBV10-3, the J gene TRBJ2-7; 12 nucleotides line up with TRBD1. The CDR3 is 14 amino acids. The junction had 5 bases not matched to a gene; V was cut back by 6 bases and J by 5 bases. Germline values: CDR1 ENHRY, CDR2 SYGVKD.

The V and J genes are TRBV5-1 and TRBJ2-1; 13 bases align to TRBD2. Germline-derived CDR1 and CDR2 are SGHRS and YFSETQ. V shed 4 bases, J shed 2 bases, and the junction held 9 bases outside the gene matches. This CDR3 spans 18 amino acids. CDR3 amino acids: CASSPGLAGVFPYNEQFF. CDR3 in DNA: TGCGCCAGCAGCCCCGGACTAGCGGGAGTATTTCCCTACAATGAGCAGTTCTTC.

The rearrangement links TRBV5-1 to TRBJ1-1; tentative D call: TRBD1 (6 bases). The CDR3 loop spans 13 amino acids. Germline CDR1 is SGHRS and CDR2 is YFSETQ. Trimming removed 7 bases at V and 5 bases at J, with 15 bases between. In DNA form, the CDR3 reads TGCGCCAGCCGGGAACAGGGAAGAACTGAAGCTTTCTTT. This encodes CASREQGRTEAFF.

The chain combines TRBV2 with TRBJ1-1, with D uncertain. V gave up 1 base and J gave up 8 bases, with 11 bases separating them. The CDR3 runs to 13 residues. The germline CDR1 and CDR2 sequences are SNHLY and FYNNEI. This CDR3 reads CASSEGRWAEAFF. The DNA for the CDR3 is TGTGCCAGCAGTGAAGGGAGATGGGCGGAAGCTTTCTTT.

The count of this clone is one. The chain combines TRBV19 with TRBJ2-1; D might be TRBD2 (6 bases). CDR3 length: 14 residues. The germline gives CDR1 LNHDA, CDR2 SQIVND (reference sequence). Trimming left V 5 bases short and J 9 bases short, with 17 bases between. This CDR3 reads CASSGQGGSGEQFF. As DNA, the CDR3 is TGTGCCAGTAGTGGGCAGGGAGGAAGCGGTGAGCAGTTCTTC.

The V gene is TRBV6-5, the J gene TRBJ2-7; 9 positions agree with TRBD1. CDR1 MNHEY and CDR2 SVGAGI come from the germline V gene. The CDR3 totals 15 residues. J gave up 4 bases and V 2 bases, and 6 bases lay outside the gene matches. The CDR3 DNA sequence: TGTGCCAGCAGTTACCTCGGACAGGGGCGGTACGAGCAGTACTTC. It is translated as CASSYLGQGRYEQYF.

V and J are TRBV7-2 and TRBJ1-4, with TRBD1 matching 7 bases. CDR3 size: 15 residues. With V trimmed by 0 bases and J by 3 bases, 1 base remained unmatched. Germline lookup yields CDR1 SGHTA and CDR2 FQGNSA. The CDR3 sequence is CASSLAGGSNEKLFF. Here the CDR3 DNA reads TGTGCCAGCAGCTTAGCAGGGGGCTCTAATGAAAAACTGTTTTTT.

The chain links TRBV28 to TRBJ1-1; 7 bases map to TRBD1. CDR3 length: 13 amino acids. V was pared by 1 base and J by 10 bases, with 6 bases of the junction left unmatched. Germline loops: CDR1 MDHEN, CDR2 SYDVKM. CDR3 DNA sequence: TGTGCCAGCAGTTTATCAGGGGACAGTGTAGCTTTCTTT. This gives the protein CASSLSGDSVAFF.

The chain joins TRBV12-5 to TRBJ2-1, with TRBD1 identical over 9 bases. Germline assignment: CDR1 LGHNT and CDR2 FRNRAP. The J segment lost 8 bases and the V segment lost 5 bases, leaving 10 bases of the junction unmatched. The CDR3 consists of 15 residues. The CDR3 DNA follows: TGTGCTAGTGGTCAGGGGACAGGGACAGGCGATGAGCAGTTCTTC. It yields the protein CASGQGTGTGDEQFF.

The CDR3: CASSLVRQPNTEAFF. CDR3 DNA: TGTGCCAGCAGCTTAGTACGACAGCCGAACACTGAAGCTTTCTTT. The rearrangement uses TRBV11-2 and TRBJ1-1; maybe TRBD1 (5 bases). Trimming removed 1 base at V and 1 base at J, with 10 bases between. Per the germline V gene, CDR1 is SGHAT and CDR2 is FQNNGV. This CDR3 spans 15 amino acids.

V gene TRBV6-1 combines with J gene TRBJ2-7; 10 bases fit TRBD2. Germline V gene lookup returns CDR1 MNHNS and CDR2 SASEGT. The CDR3 has 16 amino acids. After removal of 0 bases from V and 2 bases from J, the junction contained 4 bases not matched to a gene. The CDR3 here is CASSEAVLAGPYEQYF. The CDR3 bases are TGTGCCAGCAGTGAAGCGGTACTAGCGGGACCCTACGAGCAGTACTTC.

This chain connects TRBV10-3 to TRBJ1-2; D gene ambiguous. Deletions cut 3 bases from V and 6 bases from J, with 8 bases between. Germline CDR1 reads ENHRY; CDR2 reads SYGVKD. This CDR3 is 12 amino acids long. The CDR3 nucleotides read TGTGCCATCAGTGACGGAGAGGATGGCTACACCTTC. Translating gives CAISDGEDGYTF.

This rearrangement joins TRBV7-9 to TRBJ2-7, with 9 bases lining up with TRBD1. J gave up 5 bases and V 3 bases, and 14 bases lay outside the gene matches. This CDR3 has 17 amino acids. CDR1 and CDR2 (germline): SEHNR, FQNEAQ (reference sequence). The CDR3 region has the DNA TGTGCCAGCAGCTTCGGATCGTTCCGGGACAGGGAGAACGAGCAGTACTTC. The encoded protein is CASSFGSFRDRENEQYF.

The chain is built from TRBV10-3 and TRBJ2-4; a possible D gene is TRBD2 (6 bases). Germline V gene data show CDR1 as ENHRY and CDR2 as SYGVKD. The CDR3 contains 16 residues. Trimming took 3 bases from V and 3 from J, leaving 15 bases between them. CDR3 residues: CAISDPGEEGKNIQYF. In nucleotides, the CDR3 is TGTGCCATCAGTGATCCGGGGGAGGAAGGCAAAAACATTCAGTACTTC.

The genes are TRBV2 and TRBJ2-7, with 10 bases identical to TRBD2. The CDR3 loop spans 12 amino acids. Trimming took 11 bases from V and 7 from J; bases not matched to a gene: 8. The germline V gene encodes CDR1 SNHLY and CDR2 FYNNEI. Here the CDR3 reads CAFSGLAKEQYF. The CDR3 bases are TGTGCCTTCTCGGGACTAGCGAAAGAGCAGTACTTC.

V is TRBV30 and J is TRBJ1-1; D ambiguous. CDR1 is GTSNPN, CDR2 SVGIG, per germline (reference sequence). The CDR3 length is 14 residues. Trimming shortened V by 0 bases and J by 4 bases, and 12 bases separated the two germline ends. In nucleotides, the CDR3 is TGTGCCTGGAGTGTACTCTGGGGTGGCACTGAAGCTTTCTTT. It encodes CAWSVLWGGTEAFF.

The chain joins TRBV18 to TRBJ2-7, with 7 positions matching TRBD2. CDR1 is KGHSH and CDR2 is LQKENI in the germline V gene. With V trimmed by 3 bases and J by 0 bases, 8 bases remained unmatched. The CDR3 covers 16 residues. CDR3 bases: TGTGCCAGCTCACCGGCCCCTAGCGGAACCTCCTACGAGCAGTACTTC. Amino acids: CASSPAPSGTSYEQYF.

V usage is TRBV5-6 and J usage is TRBJ1-2; no definite D call. The length of the CDR3 is 13 residues. V lost 6 bases, J lost 8 bases, and 17 bases lay in between. Germline-derived CDR1 and CDR2 are SGHDT and YYEEEE. CDR3 amino acids: CASTLWALRGYTF. The CDR3 DNA follows: TGTGCCAGCACCCTGTGGGCCCTGCGAGGCTACACCTTC.

This clone has just a few counts. This chain uses TRBV6-6 with TRBJ2-7; 11 bases fit TRBD2. The CDR3 spans 16 residues. Germline CDR1 is MNHNY and CDR2 is SVGAGI (reference sequence). J was trimmed by 4 bases and V by 4 bases; bases with no gene match: 9. CDR3 region: CASSSTGTSGFYEQYF. DNA for the CDR3: TGTGCCAGCAGTTCCACCGGGACTAGCGGCTTTTACGAGCAGTACTTC.

The chain uses TRBV7-3 and TRBJ2-3, with 9 bases fitting TRBD2. The CDR3 length is 17 residues. CDR1 and CDR2 from the germline V gene are SGHTA and FQGTGA. V lost 5 bases and J lost 3; bases outside the gene matches: 12. The DNA for the CDR3 is TGTGCCAGCAGCCAAGGGACTAGCCCTGGGGTAACAGATACGCAGTATTTT. As protein: CASSQGTSPGVTDTQYF.

The chain couples TRBV4-3 to TRBJ2-3; TRBD2 agrees at 13 bases. This CDR3 spans 18 amino acids. CDR1 LGHNA and CDR2 YSLEER come from the germline V gene. V lost 4 bases to trimming and J lost 2 bases; unmatched junction nucleotides: 9. CDR3 sequence: CASSLTGLAGVYTDTQYF. Here the CDR3 DNA reads TGCGCCAGCAGCCTCACTGGACTAGCGGGGGTATACACAGATACGCAGTATTTT.

This clone showed up just a few times. CDR3 loop: CAWSPAGAQYFQETQYF. The CDR3, as DNA: TGTGCCTGGAGCCCTGCGGGGGCCCAGTACTTCCAAGAGACCCAGTACTTC. The genes are TRBV30 and TRBJ2-5, with D perhaps matching TRBD2 (7 bases). CDR3 length: 17 residues. CDR1 and CDR2 from the germline V gene are GTSNPN and SVGIG (reference sequence). With 3 bases removed from V and 1 base from J, the gap between germline ends came to 21 bases.

The chain uses TRBV27 and TRBJ2-5; TRBD1 agrees at 11 bases. Germline loops: CDR1 MNHEY, CDR2 SMNVEV (reference sequence). Trimming took 5 bases from V and 5 from J; bases not matched to a gene: 7. This CDR3 comprises 15 residues. CDR3 sequence (DNA): TGTGCCAGCAGTCCATTGGACAGGGGGCTCGAGACCCAGTACTTC. Protein product: CASSPLDRGLETQYF.

As for this clone: The same CDR3 is also encoded by other DNA sequences in this sample. This chain joins TRBV5-1 and TRBJ2-5, with no clear D. The CDR3 has 14 amino acids. The germline CDR1 and CDR2 sequences are SGHRS and YFSETQ. V gave up 0 bases and J gave up 1 base, with 7 bases separating them. The CDR3 nucleotides read TGCGCCAGCAGCTTGGTTGCGAGCCAAGAGACCCAGTACTTC. It specifies CASSLVASQETQYF.

The chain joins TRBV7-2 to TRBJ2-1, with D maybe TRBD1 (6 bases). The CDR3 runs 13 residues. The germline gives CDR1 SGHTA, CDR2 FQGNSA. V lost 1 base and J 10 bases, leaving 11 bases between the germline ends. For the CDR3, the DNA is TGTGCCAGCAGCTTAGACAGAACAGGGGAGCAGTTCTTC. It encodes CASSLDRTGEQFF.

This sequence joins TRBV6-5 and TRBJ1-2; tentative D call: TRBD1 (5 bases). Trimming removed 6 bases at V and 1 base at J, with 9 bases between. The V gene's germline CDR1 is MNHEY and CDR2 SVGAGI. This CDR3 region has 13 residues. The CDR3 sequence: CASSRQNNYGYTF. DNA of the CDR3: TGTGCCAGCAGCAGACAGAATAACTATGGCTACACCTTC.

The genes are TRBV19 and TRBJ1-1, with TRBD1 matching 7 bases. Germline loops: CDR1 LNHDA, CDR2 SQIVND (reference sequence). With 4 bases clipped from V and 3 bases from J, the junction kept 5 bases outside the gene matches. This CDR3 has 14 amino acids. The CDR3 here is CASSRSQGYTEAFF. The CDR3 nucleotides are TGTGCCAGTAGTAGGTCACAGGGGTACACTGAAGCTTTCTTT.

This chain links TRBV2 with TRBJ1-1; the match to TRBD1 covers 10 bases. Germline V CDR1 and CDR2: SNHLY, FYNNEI. Trimming cost V 6 bases and J 7 bases; bases outside gene matches: 5. The CDR3 length is 13 residues. The CDR3 DNA follows: TGTGCCAGCAGGAGGGACAGGGGTTTTGAAGCTTTCTTT. It yields the protein CASRRDRGFEAFF. The variable domain in full, with the rest retrieved from reference TRBV2 and TRBJ1-1, is EPEVTQTPSHQVTQMGQEVILRCVPISNHLYFYWYRQILGQKVEFLVSFYNNEISEKSEIFDDQFSVERPDGSNFTLKIRSTKLEDSAMYFCASRRDRGFEAFFGQGTRLTVV.

The chain combines TRBV5-3 with TRBJ2-7, with D perhaps TRBD1 (5 bases). TRBV5-3 is identified as an open reading frame with a role that is uncertain. V dropped 3 bases and J dropped 6 bases, with 13 bases sitting between them. This CDR3 is built from 13 residues. The CDR3 nucleotides are TGTGCCAGAAGCTCGTCAGGGTTCTCCGAGCAGTACTTC. Translation: CARSSSGFSEQYF.

The chain combines TRBV4-2 with TRBJ1-2; TRBD1 aligns across 7 bases. The CDR3 is made up of 15 amino acids. The germline gives CDR1 LGHNA, CDR2 YNFKEQ. Unmatched junction bases numbered 4, after V lost 1 base and J lost 2 bases. The CDR3 spells CASSQARQGNYGYTF. The CDR3 nucleotides read TGTGCCAGCAGCCAAGCAAGACAGGGCAACTATGGCTACACCTTC.

The CDR3 region is CASSLTRSSAPYNEQFF. The CDR3 coding sequence is TGTGCCAGCAGCTTAACTCGTTCCTCAGCCCCCTACAATGAGCAGTTCTTC. The chain couples TRBV11-1 to TRBJ2-1, with D unclear. Per germline, CDR1 SGHAT and CDR2 FQDESV (reference sequence). There are 17 residues in the CDR3. Trimming took off 2 bases at V and 2 bases at J, with 16 bases between the two ends.

The sample holds one count of this clone. V is TRBV12-5 and J is TRBJ2-1, with 9 bases aligning to TRBD2. V was pared by 4 bases and J by 9 bases, with 7 bases of the junction left unmatched. Germline V CDR1 and CDR2: LGHNT, FRNRAP. The CDR3 contains 14 residues. The CDR3 sequence: CASGSSGINSEQFF. CDR3 in DNA: TGTGCTAGTGGTTCTAGCGGGATTAACAGTGAGCAGTTCTTC.